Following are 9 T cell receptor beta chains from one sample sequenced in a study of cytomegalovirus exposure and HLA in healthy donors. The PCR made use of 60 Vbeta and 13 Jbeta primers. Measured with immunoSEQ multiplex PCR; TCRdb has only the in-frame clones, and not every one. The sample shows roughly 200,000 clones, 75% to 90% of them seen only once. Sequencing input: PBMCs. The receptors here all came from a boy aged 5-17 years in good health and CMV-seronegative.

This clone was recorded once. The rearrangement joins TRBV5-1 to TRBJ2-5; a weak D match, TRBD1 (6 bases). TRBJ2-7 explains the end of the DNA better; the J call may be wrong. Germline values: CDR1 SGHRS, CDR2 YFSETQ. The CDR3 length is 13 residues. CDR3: CASCLTGVDEQYF. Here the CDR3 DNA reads TGCGCCAGCTGTTTGACAGGTGTAGACGAGCAGTACTTC.

The CDR3: CASSPVVRESEKLFF. CDR3 nucleotide sequence: TGCGCCAGCAGCCCCGTGGTCCGGGAGAGTGAAAAACTGTTTTTT. The V and J genes are TRBV4-3 and TRBJ1-4; D is uncertain. The CDR3 sequence is 15 residues long. From germline, CDR1 is LGHNA and CDR2 YSLEER. V lost 4 bases to trimming and J lost 7 bases, with 16 bases between them.

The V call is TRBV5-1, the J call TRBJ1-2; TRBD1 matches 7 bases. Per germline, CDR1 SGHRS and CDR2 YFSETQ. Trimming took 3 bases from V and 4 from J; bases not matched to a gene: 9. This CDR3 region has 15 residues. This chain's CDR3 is CASSSRDSASYGYTF. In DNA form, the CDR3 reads TGCGCCAGCAGCTCCAGGGACAGCGCTAGCTATGGCTACACCTTC.

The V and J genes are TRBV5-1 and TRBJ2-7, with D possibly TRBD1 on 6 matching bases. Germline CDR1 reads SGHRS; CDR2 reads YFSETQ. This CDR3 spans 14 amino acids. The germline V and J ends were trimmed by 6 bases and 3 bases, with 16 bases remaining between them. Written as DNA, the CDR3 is TGCGCCAGCACCGAATTGGACAGCAGCTACGAGCAGTACTTC. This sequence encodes CASTELDSSYEQYF.

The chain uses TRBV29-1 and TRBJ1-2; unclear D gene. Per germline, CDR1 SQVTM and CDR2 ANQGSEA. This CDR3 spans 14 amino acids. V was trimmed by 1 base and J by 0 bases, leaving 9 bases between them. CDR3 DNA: TGCAGCGTTGAAGTCCGGGGTACTAACTATGGCTACACCTTC. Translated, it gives CSVEVRGTNYGYTF.

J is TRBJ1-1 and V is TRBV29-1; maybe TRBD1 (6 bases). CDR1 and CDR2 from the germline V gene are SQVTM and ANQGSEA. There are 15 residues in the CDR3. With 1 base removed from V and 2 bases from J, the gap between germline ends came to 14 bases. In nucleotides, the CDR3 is TGCAGCGTTGAAGTTAGAGGACAGTCCAACACTGAAGCTTTCTTT. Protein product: CSVEVRGQSNTEAFF.

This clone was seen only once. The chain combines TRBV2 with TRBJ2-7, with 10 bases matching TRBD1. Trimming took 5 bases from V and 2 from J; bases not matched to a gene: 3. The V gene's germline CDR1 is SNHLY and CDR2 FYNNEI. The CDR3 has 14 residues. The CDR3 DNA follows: TGTGCCAGCAGTCCGGGACAGGGGACCTACGAGCAGTACTTC. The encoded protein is CASSPGQGTYEQYF.

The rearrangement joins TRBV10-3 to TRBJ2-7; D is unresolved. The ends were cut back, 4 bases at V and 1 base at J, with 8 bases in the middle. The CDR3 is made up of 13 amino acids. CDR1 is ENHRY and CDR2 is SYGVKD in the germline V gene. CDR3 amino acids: CAISVEASYEQYF. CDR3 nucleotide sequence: TGTGCCATCAGTGTAGAGGCTTCCTACGAGCAGTACTTC.

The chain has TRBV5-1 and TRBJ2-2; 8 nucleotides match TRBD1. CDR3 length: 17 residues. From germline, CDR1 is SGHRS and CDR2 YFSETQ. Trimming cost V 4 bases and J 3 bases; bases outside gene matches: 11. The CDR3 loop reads CASSLPPGTGDTGELFF. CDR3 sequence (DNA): TGCGCCAGCAGCCTCCCTCCCGGGACAGGAGACACCGGGGAGCTGTTTTTT.